This TCR beta chain was profiled in a study of radiotherapy plus CTLA-4 blockade in lung cancer. On the study more broadly: In under 20% of patients, objective responses were seen; about 30% had disease control.

Sequencing was performed with immunoSEQ multiplex PCR; in TCRdb, only in-frame clones are kept and a portion is missing. The repertoire holds 85,000 to 95,000 clones, with 80% to 85% as singletons. Receiving focal radiation plus CTLA-4 blockade with ipilimumab were patients who had chemo-refractory metastatic non-small-cell lung cancer. With respect to this clone: Antigen unknown.

V lost 0 bases to trimming and J lost 6 bases; unmatched junction nucleotides: 8. The CDR3 is 16 amino acids. CDR1 is SGHVS and CDR2 is FQNEAQ in the germline V gene. The study, taken as a whole, reports: Per reports, early blood T cell clone dynamics, plus interferon-beta, forecast response most strongly. TCR clones from tumors expanded in blood after radiotherapy plus ipilimumab.

The sample in question was peripheral blood, obtained from a patient treated with radiotherapy plus ipilimumab. The rearrangement joins TRBV7-8 to TRBJ1-5; 7 nucleotides agree with TRBD1. The TCR sequence derives from a human donor with non-small cell lung cancer that progressed on radiotherapy plus ipilimumab. The CDR3 DNA reads TGTGCCAGCAGCTTAGCCCCCGGGACAGTCGTTCAGCCCCAGCATTTT. It yields the protein CASSLAPGTVVQPQHF.